This is a list of T cell receptor beta chains from one sample in a study of cytomegalovirus exposure and HLA in healthy donors. Data came from immunoSEQ multiplex PCR; TCRdb stores just in-frame clones and leaves some out. The sample has about 130,000 clones, around 76% seen once. Sequenced sample: PBMCs. Receptors were obtained from a male donor in good health and CMV-seronegative. Each CDR3 is given with its conserved first and last residue. A D gene is named only where the DNA matches it firmly. Clone size is not always given. Where it is, it says once, few, many or a class for expanded clones.

v_gene	abundance	j_gene	d_gene	CDR3aa	CDR3nt
TRBV4-3	-	TRBJ2-7	-	CASSQEPPRRAPYEQYF	TGCGCCAGCAGCCAAGAGCCACCCCGGAGGGCCCCCTACGAGCAGTACTTC
TRBV19	-	TRBJ2-1	-	CASSLNGGKQFF	TGTGCCAGTAGCCTAAACGGGGGAAAGCAGTTCTTC
TRBV30	-	TRBJ1-6	-	CAWEVGSPLHF	TGTGCCTGGGAGGTTGGCTCACCCCTCCACTTT
TRBV6-5	-	TRBJ1-2	-	CASTGGANYGYTF	TGTGCCAGCACCGGGGGGGCAAACTATGGCTACACCTTC
TRBV15	-	TRBJ2-4	-	CATSKDWTGVVFPAKNIQYF	TGTGCCACCAGCAAAGATTGGACGGGGGTGGTTTTTCCAGCCAAAAACATTCAGTACTTC
TRBV4-3	few	TRBJ2-7	TRBD1	CASSHGQGRSYEQYF	TGCGCCAGCAGCCATGGACAGGGAAGGTCCTACGAGCAGTACTTC
TRBV28	-	TRBJ2-5	-	CASSSRQGGRETQYF	TGTGCCAGCAGTTCCCGACAGGGAGGTAGAGAGACCCAGTACTTC
TRBV6-1	-	TRBJ2-1	TRBD2	CASSEALRTSGGISSYNEQFF	TGTGCCAGCAGTGAAGCGCTTCGGACTAGCGGGGGTATTTCTTCCTACAATGAGCAGTTCTTC
TRBV27	-	TRBJ1-2	TRBD1	CASSWDSSYGYTF	TGTGCCAGCAGTTGGGACAGTTCCTATGGCTACACCTTC
TRBV9	-	TRBJ2-2	-	CASSPTGLGGELFF	TGTGCCAGCAGCCCGACAGGATTGGGCGGGGAGCTGTTTTTT
TRBV30	-	TRBJ1-2	TRBD1	CAWSELTGGGYGYTF	TGTGCCTGGAGTGAACTTACAGGGGGCGGCTATGGCTACACCTTC
TRBV19	-	TRBJ1-5	TRBD1	CASGPGQGAFGTNQPQHF	TGTGCCAGTGGACCGGGACAGGGGGCTTTTGGGACCAATCAGCCCCAGCATTTT
TRBV13	-	TRBJ2-2	TRBD1	CASTFRGNPSTGELFF	TGTGCCAGCACCTTCAGGGGGAACCCATCGACCGGGGAGCTGTTTTTT
TRBV11-2	-	TRBJ2-4	-	CASSSTGLGAKNIQYF	TGTGCCAGCAGCTCCACTGGACTGGGGGCCAAAAACATTCAGTACTTC
TRBV19	few	TRBJ2-1	TRBD1	CASTTDRSSYNEQFF	TGTGCCAGTACAACGGACAGGAGCTCCTACAATGAGCAGTTCTTC
TRBV30	-	TRBJ1-4	-	CAWSVPGLRTNEKLFF	TGTGCCTGGAGTGTACCGGGACTTCGAACTAATGAAAAACTGTTTTTT
TRBV7-9	few	TRBJ2-7	TRBD1	CASSLEFGWTGGYHEQYF	TGTGCCAGCAGCTTAGAATTCGGTTGGACAGGGGGCTACCACGAGCAGTACTTC
TRBV10-3	-	TRBJ2-3	TRBD2	CAISDLAGFSTDTQYF	TGTGCCATCAGTGATCTAGCGGGGTTTAGCACAGATACGCAGTATTTT
TRBV2	-	TRBJ1-5	-	CASSGGGNQPQHF	TGTGCCAGCAGTGGGGGGGGGAATCAGCCCCAGCATTTT
TRBV7-2	-	TRBJ1-1	-	CASSLAHPTPGAMNTEAFF	TGTGCCAGCAGCTTAGCGCACCCGACCCCAGGGGCGATGAACACTGAAGCTTTCTTT
TRBV13	few	TRBJ1-1	-	CASSFRGAFQSKTEAFF	TGTGCCAGCAGCTTCCGGGGGGCGTTCCAAAGCAAGACTGAAGCTTTCTTT
TRBV7-9	-	TRBJ1-1	TRBD1	CASSYKGQGGGAEAFF	TGTGCCAGCAGCTATAAGGGACAGGGGGGGGGTGCTGAAGCTTTCTTT
TRBV7-9	few	TRBJ2-7	TRBD1	CASSLNRGSSYEQYF	TGTGCCAGCAGCCTTAACAGGGGTTCCTCCTACGAGCAGTACTTC
TRBV29-1	-	TRBJ1-1	-	CSVEAGTEAFF	TGCAGCGTTGAAGCGGGCACTGAAGCTTTCTTT
TRBV27	-	TRBJ2-3	-	CASSLRQSTDTQYF	TGTGCCAGCAGTCTTAGACAGAGCACAGATACGCAGTATTTT
TRBV7-6	-	TRBJ2-3	TRBD2	CASSLRSGGTDTQYF	TGTGCCAGCAGCCTCCGGAGCGGGGGCACAGATACGCAGTATTTT
TRBV19	-	TRBJ2-1	TRBD2	CASSYSGDVYNEQFF	TGTGCCAGTAGTTATAGCGGGGACGTCTACAATGAGCAGTTCTTC
TRBV7-9	-	TRBJ2-5	TRBD2	CASRSRTSEVETQYF	TGTGCCAGCAGATCAAGGACTAGCGAGGTTGAGACCCAGTACTTC
TRBV6-5	-	TRBJ2-7	TRBD2	CASSYESSGRVDEQYF	TGTGCCAGCAGTTACGAATCTAGCGGGAGGGTCGACGAGCAGTACTTC
TRBV19	once	TRBJ2-2	-	CASQGGSLTTGELFF	TGTGCCAGTCAGGGAGGTTCCCTTACCACCGGGGAGCTGTTTTTT
TRBV30	-	TRBJ2-7	-	CAWSVLGQPRGFEQYF	TGTGCCTGGAGTGTACTCGGACAGCCCCGAGGGTTCGAGCAGTACTTC
TRBV7-9	-	TRBJ2-2	-	CATLDSNMSGTGELFF	TGTGCCACCTTGGACAGTAACATGAGTGGCACCGGGGAGCTGTTTTTT
TRBV6-1	-	TRBJ2-7	-	CASTSTPSNEQYF	TGTGCCAGCACCTCGACACCATCCAACGAGCAGTACTTC
TRBV11-2	-	TRBJ2-3	TRBD2	CASSRALAGVSAQYF	TGTGCCAGCAGCCGTGCGCTAGCGGGGGTCTCCGCTCAGTATTTT
TRBV11-2	-	TRBJ2-5	TRBD2	CASSRLAGAQYF	TGTGCCAGCAGCCGCCTCGCGGGGGCCCAGTACTTC
TRBV10-1	few	TRBJ2-3	-	CASSEGRTDTQYF	TGCGCCAGCAGTGAGGGGAGAACAGATACGCAGTATTTT
TRBV6-8	-	TRBJ2-3	TRBD2	CASSYSGGRGTDTQYF	TGTGCCAGCAGTTACTCAGGCGGGAGGGGCACAGATACGCAGTATTTT
TRBV9	few	TRBJ2-2	-	CASSAASVNTGELFF	TGTGCCAGCAGCGCTGCTAGCGTGAACACCGGGGAGCTGTTTTTT
TRBV30	few	TRBJ2-7	-	CAWSNSRGKALSYEQYF	TGTGCCTGGAGTAATAGCAGGGGCAAGGCCCTCTCCTACGAGCAGTACTTC
TRBV19	-	TRBJ2-1	-	CASSIAGAANGEQFF	TGTGCCAGTAGTATTGCGGGGGCCGCTAATGGTGAGCAGTTCTTC
TRBV5-1	-	TRBJ2-5	TRBD2	CASTRGTSGSRVEAQYF	TGCGCCAGCACGAGGGGGACTAGCGGTAGTAGGGTAGAGGCCCAGTACTTC
TRBV7-9	-	TRBJ2-7	-	CASSLPGINYEQYF	TGTGCCAGCAGCCTCCCCGGGATCAACTACGAGCAGTACTTC
TRBV7-9	-	TRBJ2-2	-	CASSVVAGHTGELFF	TGTGCCAGCAGCGTAGTGGCGGGACACACCGGGGAGCTGTTTTTT
TRBV7-3	-	TRBJ2-5	TRBD2	CASSLIAGAGTQYF	TGTGCCAGCAGCTTAATAGCGGGGGCTGGGACCCAGTACTTC
TRBV11-2	-	TRBJ1-4	-	CASSSGLGGAGEKLFF	TGTGCCAGCAGCTCTGGTTTGGGGGGGGCCGGTGAAAAACTGTTTTTT
TRBV6-4	-	TRBJ2-1	TRBD2	CATSTSRGNEQFF	TGTGCCACCTCGACTAGCCGAGGGAATGAGCAGTTCTTC
TRBV19	once	TRBJ2-1	-	CASSMPGAVRQFF	TGTGCCAGTAGTATGCCTGGGGCGGTCCGGCAGTTCTTC
TRBV9	-	TRBJ2-7	-	CASSVNPGSTYEQYF	TGTGCCAGCAGCGTAAACCCCGGGAGCACCTACGAGCAGTACTTC
TRBV23-1	-	TRBJ2-1	-	CASSQAPREQFF	TGCGCCAGCAGTCAAGCCCCCCGGGAGCAGTTCTTC
TRBV9	-	TRBJ1-1	TRBD1	CASSVLDQGASFF	TGTGCCAGCAGCGTGCTAGACCAGGGGGCATCTTTCTTT
TRBV14	-	TRBJ2-5	-	CASSQLQGPQETQYF	TGTGCCAGCAGCCAACTACAGGGCCCACAAGAGACCCAGTACTTC
TRBV7-9	-	TRBJ2-6	TRBD1	CASNDRARGANVLTF	TGTGCCAGCAACGACAGGGCGAGGGGGGCCAACGTCCTGACTTTC
TRBV21-1	-	TRBJ2-5	-	CASSKADSQETQYF	TGTGCCAGCAGCAAAGCGGACTCTCAAGAGACCCAGTACTTC